These 21 T cell receptor beta chains were all obtained from the same sample, sequenced in a study of T-cell reconstitution after alpha-beta-depleted transplantation in children. The library targeted TCRbeta and was prepared with unique molecular identifiers. TCRdb re-called the PCR reads with MiXCR, one entry per CDR3 protein. This sample has approximately 50,000 distinct CDR3 sequences, with roughly half found just once. The sample consisted of peripheral blood, taken before TCRalphabeta/CD19-depleted stem cell transplant. The receptors originated from a boy in the first two years of life with SCID, due to receive a stem cell transplant.

This clonotype was seen a handful of times. The chain has TRBV7-9 and TRBJ2-2; D is ambiguous. Germline V gene lookup returns CDR1 SEHNR and CDR2 FQNEAQ (reference sequence). With 3 bases removed from V and 9 bases from J, the gap between germline ends came to 11 bases. This CDR3 contains 13 residues. For the CDR3, the DNA is TGTGCCAGCAGCTTGGGTACACATAGGGAGCTGTTTTTT. It is translated as CASSLGTHRELFF.

The rearrangement joins TRBV9 to TRBJ2-5, with D perhaps matching TRBD2 (7 bases). CDR3 length: 14 residues. CDR1 and CDR2 from the germline V gene are SGDLS and YYNGEE. V shed 0 bases and J shed 5 bases, with 11 bases lying between them. The CDR3 loop is CASSVGAGAETQYF. The CDR3 DNA sequence: TGTGCCAGCAGCGTAGGGGCGGGGGCGGAGACCCAGTACTTC. The complete variable domain, with remaining parts taken from reference TRBV9 and TRBJ2-5, reads DSGVTQTPKHLITATGQRVTLRCSPRSGDLSVYWYQQSLDQGLQFLIQYYNGEERAKGNILERFSAQQFPDLHSELNLSSLELGDSALYFCASSVGAGAETQYFGPGTRLLVL.

This clonotype was counted ten times or more. This sequence joins TRBV9 and TRBJ2-3, with 9 bases aligning to TRBD2. From germline, CDR1 is SGDLS and CDR2 YYNGEE. Trimming removed 0 bases from V and 2 bases from J; junction bases left unmatched: 4. The CDR3 contains 16 residues. CDR3 sequence (DNA): TGTGCCAGCAGCGTAGAGTCTAGCGGGGCCACAGATACGCAGTATTTT. This translates into CASSVESSGATDTQYF. The variable domain in full, completed from reference TRBV9 and TRBJ2-3, reads DSGVTQTPKHLITATGQRVTLRCSPRSGDLSVYWYQQSLDQGLQFLIQYYNGEERAKGNILERFSAQQFPDLHSELNLSSLELGDSALYFCASSVESSGATDTQYFGPGTRLTVL.

This clonotype was found a few times. The genes are TRBV4-1 and TRBJ2-7; D unresolved. V lost 0 bases and J 2 bases, leaving 14 bases between the germline ends. The germline V gene has CDR1 MGHRA and CDR2 YSYEKL. The CDR3 has 16 amino acids. The CDR3 DNA sequence: TGCGCCAGCAGCCAAGAGGCCCTTGGTGAGGCCTACGAGCAGTACTTC. Its protein product is CASSQEALGEAYEQYF.

This chain links TRBV20-1 with TRBJ2-3; 8 bases map to TRBD2. Germline CDR1 is DFQATT and CDR2 is SNEGSKA (reference sequence). The J segment lost 5 bases and the V segment lost 0 bases, leaving 19 bases of the junction unmatched. CDR3 length: 19 amino acids. CDR3 sequence: CSARDFSAGGTDGRDTQYF. The CDR3, as DNA: TGCAGTGCTAGAGATTTTAGCGCGGGGGGAACGGATGGTAGAGATACGCAGTATTTT.

This chain links TRBV10-3 with TRBJ1-2; TRBD1 is a possible D gene (5 bases). CDR1 is ENHRY and CDR2 is SYGVKD in the germline V gene. The CDR3 has 15 amino acids. V was trimmed by 2 bases and J by 3 bases, leaving 13 bases between them. The CDR3 region is CAISERRGNDYGYTF. The CDR3 DNA sequence: TGTGCCATCAGTGAGAGGAGGGGTAATGACTATGGCTACACCTTC.

This chain links TRBV6-1 with TRBJ1-2, with TRBD1 matching over 7 bases. Germline trimming cut 7 bases from V and 6 bases from J; bases unmatched to any gene: 11. Per germline, CDR1 MNHNS and CDR2 SASEGT. This CDR3 has 14 amino acids. For the CDR3, the DNA is TGTGCCAGCACGGACTTAACAGGGGAGGATGGCTACACCTTC. This codes for CASTDLTGEDGYTF.

This clonotype was picked up a small number of times. The V gene is TRBV6-5, the J gene TRBJ2-2; maybe TRBD1 (6 bases). This CDR3 spans 15 amino acids. Trimming left V 2 bases short and J 5 bases short, with 12 bases between. The germline CDR1 and CDR2 sequences are MNHEY and SVGAGI. CDR3 amino acids: CASSYIQGSTGELFF. The CDR3 DNA sequence: TGTGCCAGCAGTTACATACAGGGCTCTACCGGGGAGCTGTTTTTT.

The chain uses TRBV7-6 and TRBJ2-3; D not certain. The CDR3 contains 13 residues. V was trimmed by 8 bases and J by 0 bases, leaving 9 bases between them. Germline CDR1 and CDR2: SGHVS and FNYEAQ. The CDR3 coding sequence is TGTGCCAGCGCGCTACTAAGCACAGATACGCAGTATTTT. Its translation: CASALLSTDTQYF.

The gene calls are TRBV6-5 and TRBJ2-7; D is possibly TRBD1 (6 bases). Trimming shortened V by 0 bases and J by 2 bases, and 14 bases separated the two germline ends. Germline loops: CDR1 MNHEY, CDR2 SVGAGI. This CDR3 has 16 amino acids. For the CDR3, the DNA is TGTGCCAGCAGTTACTCAGGGGGACGACTGGCCTACGAGCAGTACTTC. It yields the protein CASSYSGGRLAYEQYF.

The chain employs TRBV20-1 and TRBJ2-1; D gene ambiguous. The CDR3 length is 13 residues. Germline CDR1 DFQATT, CDR2 SNEGSKA (reference sequence). As DNA, the CDR3 is TGCACCCAGGCTGATGCAAGGGTTCATGAGCAGTTCTTC. It is translated as CTQADARVHEQFF.

The chain is built from TRBV7-2 and TRBJ2-5; the D is unclear. Germline loops: CDR1 SGHTA, CDR2 FQGNSA. The V end lost 1 base, the J end lost 1 base, and 1 base lay between the germline ends. The CDR3 is 12 residues long. This CDR3 reads CASSLGQETQYF. CDR3 DNA: TGTGCCAGCAGCTTAGGCCAAGAGACCCAGTACTTC.

To note about this clonotype: The junction departs from the called germline gene at one end, perhaps through a read error. The genes are TRBV20-1 and TRBJ2-1, with 8 bases identical to TRBD2. CDR1 and CDR2 (germline): DFQATT, SNEGSKA (reference sequence). The CDR3 totals 14 residues. CDR3 region: CRARDQLADNEQFF. DNA of the CDR3: TGCAGAGCTAGAGATCAACTAGCGGACAATGAGCAGTTCTTC.

The chain couples TRBV7-9 to TRBJ2-3; perhaps TRBD2 as D (5 bases). Trimming pared 1 base from V and 0 bases from J, leaving 8 bases between. CDR1 is SEHNR, CDR2 FQNEAQ, per germline (reference sequence). This CDR3 region has 15 residues. The CDR3 spells CASSLGPGSTDTQYF. CDR3 DNA: TGTGCCAGCAGCTTAGGGCCGGGAAGCACAGATACGCAGTATTTT.

This rearrangement joins TRBV19 to TRBJ1-5; 9 nucleotides agree with TRBD1. The CDR3 consists of 16 residues. V shed 6 bases, J shed 0 bases, and the junction held 6 bases outside the gene matches. The germline gives CDR1 LNHDA, CDR2 SQIVND (reference sequence). For the CDR3, the DNA is TGTGCCAGTAGCCCGTACAGGGGGCTTAGCAATCAGCCCCAGCATTTT. Encoded protein: CASSPYRGLSNQPQHF.

The chain joins TRBV11-1 to TRBJ2-3, with 11 bases fitting TRBD2. Germline loops: CDR1 SGHAT, CDR2 FQDESV (reference sequence). V trimming: 3 bases; J trimming: 2 bases; junction bases outside the gene matches: 13. The CDR3 loop spans 19 amino acids. CDR3 DNA sequence: TGTGCCAGCAGCTTCTCCGTCACTAGCGGGGGCCCGGCCACAGATACGCAGTATTTT. Translating it yields CASSFSVTSGGPATDTQYF.

This chain links TRBV5-1 with TRBJ2-3; possibly TRBD1 for D (6 bases). Deletions cut 4 bases from V and 6 bases from J, with 12 bases between. CDR3 length equals 13 residues. In germline, CDR1 is SGHRS, CDR2 YFSETQ. This chain's CDR3 is CASSMGAGDTQYF. CDR3 nucleotide sequence: TGCGCCAGCAGCATGGGGGCAGGGGATACGCAGTATTTT.

The rearrangement links TRBV4-1 to TRBJ2-7, with D uncertain. Looked up from germline, CDR1 is MGHRA and CDR2 is YSYEKL. The CDR3 loop spans 17 amino acids. Trimming removed 2 bases at V and 2 bases at J, with 19 bases between. The CDR3, as DNA: TGCGCCAGCAGCCAAACGGTCGGCAACTCTTCAACCTACGAGCAGTACTTC. It specifies CASSQTVGNSSTYEQYF.

The chain carries TRBV5-1 and TRBJ2-1; D ambiguous. Trimming cost V 0 bases and J 3 bases, with 10 bases left between them. Per germline, CDR1 SGHRS and CDR2 YFSETQ. There are 15 residues in the CDR3. CDR3 sequence: CASSLDSTFYNEQFF. The CDR3 coding sequence is TGCGCCAGCAGCTTGGACAGCACATTCTACAATGAGCAGTTCTTC.

The chain combines TRBV28 with TRBJ2-7, with unresolved D. This CDR3 comprises 12 residues. Germline CDR1 MDHEN, CDR2 SYDVKM. Trimming removed 5 bases from V and 7 bases from J, with 12 bases in between. DNA for the CDR3: TGTGCCAGCAGTCTCGAAGTCCGTGAGCAGTACTTC. This encodes CASSLEVREQYF.

The table lists this clonotype with a few counts. The chain has TRBV7-2 and TRBJ2-1; 7 nucleotides match TRBD2. V gave up 4 bases and J gave up 9 bases; unmatched junction bases: 6. Germline loops: CDR1 SGHTA, CDR2 FQGNSA. The CDR3 length is 13 residues. The CDR3, as DNA: TGTGCCAGCAGCTCCAGACTAGCTGGTGAGCAGTTCTTC. It is translated as CASSSRLAGEQFF.